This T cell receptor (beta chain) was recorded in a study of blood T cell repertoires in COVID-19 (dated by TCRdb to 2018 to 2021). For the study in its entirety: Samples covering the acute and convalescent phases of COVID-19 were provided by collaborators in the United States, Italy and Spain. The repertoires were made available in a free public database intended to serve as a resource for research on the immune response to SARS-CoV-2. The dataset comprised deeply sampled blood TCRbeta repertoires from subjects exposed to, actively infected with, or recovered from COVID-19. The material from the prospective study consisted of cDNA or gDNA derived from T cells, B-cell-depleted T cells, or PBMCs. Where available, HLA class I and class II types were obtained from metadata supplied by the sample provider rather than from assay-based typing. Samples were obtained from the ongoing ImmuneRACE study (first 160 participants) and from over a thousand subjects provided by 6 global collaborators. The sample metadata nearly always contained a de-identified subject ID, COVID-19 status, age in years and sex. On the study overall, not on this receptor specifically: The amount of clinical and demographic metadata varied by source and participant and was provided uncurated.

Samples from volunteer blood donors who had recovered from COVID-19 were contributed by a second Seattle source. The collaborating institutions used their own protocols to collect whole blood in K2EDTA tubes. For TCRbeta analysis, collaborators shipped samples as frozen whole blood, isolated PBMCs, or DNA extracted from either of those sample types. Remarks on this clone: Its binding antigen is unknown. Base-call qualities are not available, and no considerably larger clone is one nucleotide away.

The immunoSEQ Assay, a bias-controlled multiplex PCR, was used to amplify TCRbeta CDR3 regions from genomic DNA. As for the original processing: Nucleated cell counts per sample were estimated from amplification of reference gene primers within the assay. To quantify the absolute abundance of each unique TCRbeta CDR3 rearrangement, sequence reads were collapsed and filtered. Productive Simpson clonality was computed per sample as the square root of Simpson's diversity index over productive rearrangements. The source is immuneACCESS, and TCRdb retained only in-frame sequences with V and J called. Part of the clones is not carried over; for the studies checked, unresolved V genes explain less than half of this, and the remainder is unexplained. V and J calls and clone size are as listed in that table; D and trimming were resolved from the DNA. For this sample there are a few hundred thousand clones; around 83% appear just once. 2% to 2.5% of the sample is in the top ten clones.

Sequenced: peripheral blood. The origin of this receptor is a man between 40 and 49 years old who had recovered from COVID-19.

Here the CDR3 is given as CASSPFTGGYSEQYF. The DNA sequence is TGTGCCAGCTCTCCCTTCACAGGGGGATATAGCGAGCAGTACTTC. The sequence links TRBV18 to TRBJ2-7, with TRBD1 matching 8 junction bases. Via the germline V gene, CDR1 is KGHSH and CDR2 LQKENI. Germline trimming: 6 bases from V, 6 bases from J; junction bases outside gene matches: 13. Including cysteine and phenylalanine, the CDR3 has 15 amino acids. The CDR3 DNA has 45 bases and is translated from base 1.